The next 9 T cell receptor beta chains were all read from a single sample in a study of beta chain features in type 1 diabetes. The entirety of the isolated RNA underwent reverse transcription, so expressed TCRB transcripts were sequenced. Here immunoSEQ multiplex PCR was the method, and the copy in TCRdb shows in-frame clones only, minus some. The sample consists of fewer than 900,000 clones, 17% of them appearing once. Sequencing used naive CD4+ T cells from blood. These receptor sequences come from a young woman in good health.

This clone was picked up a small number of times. CDR3 protein: CASKPARGYTIYF. The DNA for the CDR3 is TGTGCCAGCAAGCCGGCTCGGGGATACACCATATATTTT. The chain carries TRBV7-2 and TRBJ1-3; no clear D. The CDR3 runs 13 residues. V was cut by 7 bases and J by 8 bases, with 15 bases left in between. Germline CDR1 and CDR2: SGHTA and FQGNSA.

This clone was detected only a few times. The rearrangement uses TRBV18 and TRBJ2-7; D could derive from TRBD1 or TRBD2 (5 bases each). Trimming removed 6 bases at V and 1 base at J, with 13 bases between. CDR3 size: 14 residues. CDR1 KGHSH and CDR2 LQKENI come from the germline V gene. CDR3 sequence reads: CASSWDGNSYEQYF. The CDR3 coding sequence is TGTGCCAGCTCCTGGGACGGAAATTCCTACGAGCAGTACTTC.

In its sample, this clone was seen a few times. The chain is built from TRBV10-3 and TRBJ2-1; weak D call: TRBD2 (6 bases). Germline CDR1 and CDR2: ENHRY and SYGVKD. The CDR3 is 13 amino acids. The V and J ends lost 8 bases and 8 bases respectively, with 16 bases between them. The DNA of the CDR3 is TGTGCCATCTGCGAGGCGGGAACGGATGAGCAGTTCTTC. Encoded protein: CAICEAGTDEQFF.

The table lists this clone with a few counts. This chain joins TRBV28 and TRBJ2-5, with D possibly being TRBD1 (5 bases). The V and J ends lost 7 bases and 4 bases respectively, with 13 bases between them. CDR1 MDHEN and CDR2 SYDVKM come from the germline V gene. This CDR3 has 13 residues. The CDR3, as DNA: TGTGCCAGCATGGTTACAGGCGGAGAGACCCAGTACTTC. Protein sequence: CASMVTGGETQYF.

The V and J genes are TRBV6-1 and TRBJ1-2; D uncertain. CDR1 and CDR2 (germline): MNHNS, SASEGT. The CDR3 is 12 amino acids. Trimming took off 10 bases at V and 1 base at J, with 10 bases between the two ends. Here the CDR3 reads CATRRVNYGYTF. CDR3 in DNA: TGTGCCACCAGAAGGGTTAACTATGGCTACACCTTC.

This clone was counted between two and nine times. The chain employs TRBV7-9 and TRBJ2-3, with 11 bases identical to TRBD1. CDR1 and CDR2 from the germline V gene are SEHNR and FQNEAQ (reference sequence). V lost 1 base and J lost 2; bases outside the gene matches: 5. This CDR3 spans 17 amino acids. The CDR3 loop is CASSLDGTGGHTDTQYF. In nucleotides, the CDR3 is TGTGCCAGCAGCTTAGACGGGACAGGGGGACACACAGATACGCAGTATTTT.

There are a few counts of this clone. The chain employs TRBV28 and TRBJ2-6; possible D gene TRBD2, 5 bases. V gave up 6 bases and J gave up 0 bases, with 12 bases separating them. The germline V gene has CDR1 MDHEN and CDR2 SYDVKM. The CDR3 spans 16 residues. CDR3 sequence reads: CASRPHTSSGANVLTF. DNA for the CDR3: TGTGCCAGCAGACCGCACACTAGCTCTGGGGCCAACGTCCTGACTTTC.

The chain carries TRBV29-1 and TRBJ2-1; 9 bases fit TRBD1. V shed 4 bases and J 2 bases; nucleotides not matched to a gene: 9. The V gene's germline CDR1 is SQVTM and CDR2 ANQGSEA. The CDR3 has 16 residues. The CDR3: CSVGGDRERTYNEQFF. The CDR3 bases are TGCAGCGTTGGGGGGGACAGGGAAAGGACCTACAATGAGCAGTTCTTC.

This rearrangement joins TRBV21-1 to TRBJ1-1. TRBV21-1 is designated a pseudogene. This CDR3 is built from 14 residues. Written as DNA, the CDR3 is TGTGCCAGCAGCATCTATTCCTACCCCCTTGAAGCTTTCTTT. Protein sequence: CASSIYSYPLEAFF.